This is a list of T cell receptor beta chains from one sample in a study of T cells in Graves' hyperthyroidism and ophthalmopathy. TCRdb passed the multiplex PCR reads through MiXCR, listing each CDR3 protein once. This repertoire shows about 300,000 distinct CDR3 sequences, 15% to 20% found once; its top ten account for approximately 35%. Sequencing was done on a sample of blood. These receptors all come from a man over 45 with Graves' ophthalmopathy. CDR3s include the opening cysteine and the closing phenylalanine or tryptophan. Each record gives: CDR3 length, V gene, J gene, D gene, clone size, CDR3 protein, CDR3 DNA. D genes are given only for firm matches. Rows give clone size only sometimes, using once, few, many, or a class for an expanded clone.

15	TRBV28	TRBJ1-5	TRBD1	few	CASSLGQGNGQPQHF	TGTGCCAGCAGCCTGGGACAGGGGAATGGTCAGCCCCAGCATTTT
14	TRBV6-1	TRBJ2-7	TRBD2	-	CASSLTSGAYEQYF	TGTGCCAGCAGTTTGACTAGCGGGGCCTACGAGCAGTACTTC
12	TRBV28	TRBJ1-2	-	-	CASKGPAYGYTF	TGTGCCAGCAAAGGGCCAGCCTATGGCTACACCTTC
17	TRBV20-1	TRBJ2-1	TRBD2	many	CSARDLIAGALYNEQFF	TGCAGTGCTAGAGACCTCATAGCGGGAGCATTGTACAATGAGCAGTTCTTC
16	TRBV5-8	TRBJ1-5	TRBD1	-	CASSTGTGGWDQPQHF	TGTGCCAGCAGCACCGGGACAGGGGGATGGGATCAGCCCCAGCATTTT
16	TRBV11-1	TRBJ2-6	TRBD2	once	CASSSGASSGANGLTF	TGTGCCAGCAGCAGCGGGGCCTCCTCTGGGGCCAACGGCCTGACTTTC
15	TRBV20-1	TRBJ2-7	-	many	CSARELRMTSYEQYF	TGCAGTGCTAGAGAGCTACGCATGACTTCCTACGAGCAGTACTTC
21	TRBV20-1	TRBJ2-3	TRBD2	-	CSARAVTGTSGRSWSTDTQYF	TGCAGTGCTAGAGCAGTTACCGGGACTAGCGGGAGGAGCTGGAGCACAGATACGCAGTATTTT
13	TRBV7-9	TRBJ1-1	TRBD1	-	CASSTRQGLVAFF	TGTGCCAGCAGCACACGACAGGGTTTAGTGGCTTTCTTT
13	TRBV29-1	TRBJ2-5	TRBD1	many	CSGRTGSGETQYF	TGCAGCGGCAGGACAGGTTCTGGGGAGACCCAGTACTTC
15	TRBV27	TRBJ2-1	-	few	CASSPMSNRVNEQFF	TGTGCCAGCAGTCCGATGTCTAACAGGGTAAATGAGCAGTTCTTC
16	TRBV19	TRBJ1-1	-	many	CASSSPLRMMNTEAFF	TGTGCCAGTAGTTCCCCTTTGCGGATGATGAACACTGAAGCTTTCTTT
11	TRBV12-3/TRBV12-4	TRBJ2-1	-	few	CASSLTIKQFF	TGTGCCAGCAGTTTGACTATTAAGCAGTTCTTC
16	TRBV12-3/TRBV12-4	TRBJ2-5	-	-	CASSSGGEVLQETQYF	TGTGCCAGCAGTTCCGGCGGGGAGGTTCTCCAAGAGACCCAGTACTTC
14	TRBV29-1	TRBJ1-5	TRBD1	many	CSAATGEGNQPQHF	TGCAGCGCCGCGACAGGGGAAGGCAATCAGCCCCAGCATTTT
15	TRBV2	TRBJ1-1	-	many	CASSSDMAMNTEAFF	TGTGCCAGCAGCTCTGATATGGCAATGAACACTGAAGCTTTCTTT
15	TRBV4-1	TRBJ1-1	-	-	CASSHSGTSNTEAFF	TGCGCCAGCAGCCATTCCGGGACATCGAACACTGAAGCTTTCTTT
14	TRBV11-2	TRBJ1-4	-	many	CASSLRTSSEKLFF	TGTGCCAGCAGCTTAAGGACATCCAGTGAAAAACTGTTTTTT
13	TRBV5-1	TRBJ1-2	-	few	CASSLDANYGYTF	TGCGCCAGCAGCTTGGACGCGAACTATGGCTACACCTTC
14	TRBV2	TRBJ1-6	-	-	CASSEEGSLKSLHF	TGTGCCAGCAGTGAGGAGGGATCCCTTAAATCCCTCCACTTT
13	TRBV19	TRBJ1-1	-	few	CASSGRASDPAFF	TGTGCCAGTAGTGGGCGGGCCTCAGATCCAGCTTTCTTT
14	TRBV7-9	TRBJ2-5	-	-	CASSPRQGLETQYF	TGTGCCAGCAGCCCACGACAAGGGTTGGAGACCCAGTACTTC
14	TRBV28	TRBJ1-4	-	many	CASRAGKTNEKLFF	TGTGCCAGCAGGGCCGGGAAAACCAATGAAAAACTGTTTTTT
14	TRBV3-1	TRBJ1-1	TRBD1	many	CASRLQGKGTEAFF	TGTGCCAGCAGACTACAGGGGAAGGGGACTGAAGCTTTCTTT
15	TRBV28	TRBJ2-1	-	many	CASSSGSGFYNEQFF	TGTGCCAGCAGCTCGGGGAGCGGGTTTTACAATGAGCAGTTCTTC
13	TRBV11-1	TRBJ2-2	TRBD2	many	CASSQRGVGELFF	TGTGCCAGCAGCCAGCGGGGTGTCGGGGAGCTGTTTTTT
13	TRBV24-1	TRBJ2-7	-	-	CATSDLAGAEQYF	TGTGCCACCAGTGATTTGGCAGGGGCCGAGCAGTACTTC
14	TRBV6-1	TRBJ1-5	-	few	CASSRASSNQPQHF	TGTGCCAGCAGTCGTGCATCGAGCAATCAGCCCCAGCATTTT
15	TRBV15	TRBJ2-5	-	-	CATSRGEQSQETQYF	TGTGCCACCAGCAGAGGAGAACAGAGCCAAGAGACCCAGTACTTC
15	TRBV10-3	TRBJ1-4	-	many	CAISDKGSPNEKLFF	TGTGCCATCAGTGACAAAGGCAGCCCGAATGAAAAACTGTTTTTT
12	TRBV12-3/TRBV12-4	TRBJ1-1	-	many	CASSLGRTEAFF	TGTGCCAGCAGTTTAGGTAGGACAGAAGCTTTCTTT
10	TRBV30	TRBJ2-1	-	many	CAWEGNEQFF	TGTGCCTGGGAGGGTAATGAGCAGTTCTTC
15	TRBV5-6	TRBJ1-1	-	many	CASSLDRVAAAEAFF	TGTGCCAGCAGCTTGGACAGGGTAGCGGCCGCTGAAGCTTTCTTT
18	TRBV7-8	TRBJ2-7	TRBD2	many	CASSTRPSGPSSSYEQYF	TGTGCCAGCAGCACCCGGCCTAGCGGGCCTAGCAGCTCCTACGAGCAGTACTTC
15	TRBV6-2/TRBV6-3	TRBJ2-4	-	-	CASSYGGGTMDIQYF	TGTGCCAGCAGTTACGGTGGGGGTACGATGGACATTCAGTACTTC
14	TRBV6-1	TRBJ2-5	-	-	CASSEDGEGETQYF	TGTGCCAGCAGTGAAGATGGAGAAGGGGAGACCCAGTACTTC
17	TRBV20-1	TRBJ2-3	-	many	CSARDPGQPFHTDTQYF	TGCAGTGCTAGAGATCCAGGACAGCCTTTTCACACAGATACGCAGTATTTT
15	TRBV3-1	TRBJ1-5	-	-	CASSQDFGQNQPQHF	TGTGCCAGCAGCCAAGATTTCGGGCAAAATCAGCCCCAGCATTTT
16	TRBV14	TRBJ2-5	-	few	CASSQVGGASQETQYF	TGTGCCAGCAGCCAAGTAGGCGGGGCGAGCCAAGAGACCCAGTACTTC
18	TRBV11-2	TRBJ1-5	-	once	CASSLLSGTGGGRGTQHF	TGTGCCAGCAGCTTACTTAGCGGGACGGGAGGGGGGCGCGGTACGCAGCATTTT
16	TRBV6-2/TRBV6-3	TRBJ1-2	-	-	CASSYTPSGGLGGYTF	TGTGCCAGCAGTTACACACCCTCAGGAGGGCTGGGTGGCTACACCTTC
15	TRBV9	TRBJ2-4	-	-	CASSPYRGSKNIQYF	TGTGCCAGCAGCCCGTACCGAGGTTCCAAAAACATTCAGTACTTC
15	TRBV27	TRBJ1-6	TRBD1	few	CASSLQGALNSPLHF	TGTGCCAGCAGCCTACAGGGGGCACTTAATTCACCCCTCCACTTT
15	TRBV30	TRBJ1-4	-	many	CAWSSYGGIGEKLFF	TGTGCCTGGAGTTCTTACGGGGGAATTGGGGAAAAACTGTTTTTT
14	TRBV20-1	TRBJ1-5	-	-	CSARDLVGNQPQHF	TGCAGTGCTAGGGACCTAGTGGGCAATCAGCCCCAGCATTTT
13	TRBV7-2	TRBJ1-1	-	-	CASSFSQGAEAFF	TGTGCCAGCAGCTTCTCTCAGGGCGCTGAAGCTTTCTTT
17	TRBV18	TRBJ2-2	-	-	CASSPYGGWSNTGELFF	TGTGCCAGCTCCCCTTATGGGGGGTGGTCGAACACCGGGGAGCTGTTTTTT